The next 6 T cell receptor beta chains were all read from a single sample in a study of T cells in Graves' hyperthyroidism and ophthalmopathy. Template material for amplifying TCR beta CDR3 regions consisted of RNA transcripts. The TCR CDR3 was amplified in a first-round RT-PCR using the HTBI primer set. TCRdb re-called the multiplex PCR reads with MiXCR, one entry per CDR3 protein. This sample yields almost 350,000 distinct CDR3 sequences, of which less than 20% are seen a single time; roughly a sixth belongs to the top ten. The sample was blood. These receptors were taken from a woman aged 35 to 49 with Graves' ophthalmopathy.

This clonotype was detected many times. The J gene is TRBJ1-2, the V gene TRBV7-3; D unresolved. Germline loops: CDR1 SGHTA, CDR2 FQGTGA. Trimming shortened V by 1 base and J by 5 bases, and 29 bases separated the two germline ends. CDR3 size: 20 residues. In nucleotides, the CDR3 is TGTGCCAGCAGCTTAAATCCTGTCGGAGGGTGGGGAGGGATGAGTTATGGCTACACCTTC. Translation: CASSLNPVGGWGGMSYGYTF.

This clonotype appeared many times. The V gene is TRBV12-3 or TRBV12-4, the J gene TRBJ1-5; D is possibly TRBD1 (5 bases). The CDR3 extends over 16 amino acids. Trimming pared 6 bases from V and 4 bases from J, leaving 19 bases between. CDR3 amino acids: CASSPIAGTFNQPQHF. Here the CDR3 DNA reads TGTGCCAGCAGCCCAATCGCTGGGACCTTTAATCAGCCCCAGCATTTT.

Comments on this clonotype: An end of the junction does not agree with germline; a read error may underlie this. This chain connects TRBV30 to TRBJ1-2, with 7 bases lining up with TRBD1. Germline assignment: CDR1 GTSNPN and CDR2 SVGIG (reference sequence). The CDR3 runs 16 residues. In DNA form, the CDR3 reads TGTGCCTGGAGTGGACAGGGAGATGGGTTTCCCTATGGCTACAACTTC. As protein: CAWSGQGDGFPYGYNF.

V usage is TRBV6-2 or TRBV6-3 and J usage is TRBJ1-6; D call uncertain. This CDR3 region has 13 residues. Trimming cost V 5 bases and J 10 bases, with 12 bases left between them. In germline, CDR1 is MNHEY, CDR2 SVGEGT. The CDR3 loop reads CASSKIEESPLHF. As DNA, the CDR3 is TGTGCCAGCAGTAAAATCGAGGAATCACCCCTCCACTTT.

This clonotype was counted at least ten times. The J gene is TRBJ2-7, the V gene TRBV5-6, with D possibly called TRBD1 or TRBD2 (6 bases each). Germline V gene data show CDR1 as SGHDT and CDR2 as YYEEEE. This CDR3 is built from 15 residues. V was cut by 5 bases and J by 5 bases, with 20 bases left in between. CDR3 region: CASRGLNRDQDEQYF. CDR3 DNA sequence: TGTGCCAGCAGGGGACTCAACAGGGATCAAGACGAGCAGTACTTC.

This clonotype occurred many times. V usage is TRBV25-1 and J usage is TRBJ2-2; D is ambiguous. Germline CDR1 MGHDK, CDR2 SYGVNS. This CDR3 is 14 amino acids long. The V end was cut by 3 bases, the J end by 1 base, with 6 bases between. CDR3 DNA: TGTGCCAGCAGTGATGTCCGGAACACCGGGGAGCTGTTTTTT. Its translation is CASSDVRNTGELFF.